The text below deals with one T cell receptor (beta chain). The authors divided CD4+ cells into CD45RA+ naive and CD45RA-negative memory subsets. The entry originates in a study of shared clonotypes between healthy human individuals. Running of the assay took place at deep level. Replicate PCRs for sorted subsets used 200 ng DNA; this equaled tens of thousands of T cell genomes. Only in-frame clones appear in the TCRdb table, and some are missing; sequencing was by immunoSEQ multiplex PCR. This sample has 980,000 or so clones, with 76% found just once. The CDR3 loop spans 15 amino acids. V was pared by 5 bases and J by 6 bases, with 16 bases between. Germline loops: CDR1 KGHSH, CDR2 LQKENI.

This receptor was taken from a man younger than 30 in good health. V and J are TRBV18 and TRBJ2-2; D gene uncertain. Source material: memory CD4+ T cells sorted from blood. As for subset: CD45RA-negative fraction. The CDR3, as DNA: TGTGCCAGCTCAAAAATGGACGGAGTTCCCGGGGAGCTGTTTTTT. Amino acids: CASSKMDGVPGELFF.